The 5 T cell receptor beta chains given below trace back to one sample, sequenced in a study of spatial heterogeneity in lung cancer. Stated time point: sample taken at primary tumor resection. Using its own MiXCR run on the 5' RACE reads, TCRdb lists one record per CDR3 protein. This table has around 420 distinct CDR3 sequences, about 28% appearing once. Study-wide findings and caveats: The study found that expanded intratumoral alpha and beta TCR counts tracked tumor mutation counts.

Their recognized antigens are unknown. The sample consisted of lung tumor tissue, taken at surgery. These receptor sequences come from a male donor with early-stage non-small cell lung cancer.

The rearrangement uses TRBV7-9 and TRBJ2-6; no clear D. The length of the CDR3 is 13 residues. V shed 3 bases and J shed 6 bases, with 6 bases lying between them. From germline, CDR1 is SEHNR and CDR2 FQNEAQ (reference sequence). The CDR3 protein is CASSLVSANVLTF. The CDR3 bases are TGTGCCAGCAGCTTGGTCTCGGCCAACGTCCTGACTTTC.

This clonotype was counted a few times. The chain has TRBV2 and TRBJ1-6; no reliable D call. V gave up 0 bases and J gave up 5 bases, with 8 bases separating them. This CDR3 spans 15 amino acids. CDR1 and CDR2 from the germline V gene are SNHLY and FYNNEI. The CDR3 sequence: CASSEAMVHNSPLHF. CDR3 DNA sequence: TGTGCCAGCAGTGAAGCCATGGTCCATAATTCACCCCTCCACTTT.

This clonotype qualifies as large. V and J are TRBV3-1 and TRBJ2-3; possibly TRBD2 for D (5 bases). This CDR3 region has 15 residues. The germline gives CDR1 LGHDT, CDR2 YNNKEL (reference sequence). V lost 4 bases and J lost 0, with 11 bases in between. CDR3 sequence (DNA): TGTGCCAGCAGCCCGGGATCCGCTAGCACAGATACGCAGTATTTT. Its translation is CASSPGSASTDTQYF.

This clonotype was observed a few times. The rearrangement joins TRBV5-4 to TRBJ1-5; D possibly corresponds to TRBD1 (5 bases). CDR1 and CDR2 (germline): SGHNT, YYREEE (reference sequence). Between the trimmed V and J ends, which lost 0 bases and 6 bases, there was a span of 10 bases. There are 14 residues in the CDR3. CDR3: CASSLDQGLQPQHF. Written as DNA, the CDR3 is TGTGCCAGCAGCTTGGATCAGGGTCTTCAGCCCCAGCATTTT. Drawing the rest from reference TRBV5-4 and TRBJ1-5, the complete variable domain is ETGVTQSPTHLIKTRGQQVTLRCSSQSGHNTVSWYQQALGQGPQFIFQYYREEENGRGNFPPRFSGLQFPNYSSELNVNALELDDSALYLCASSLDQGLQPQHFGDGTRLSIL.

In this sample, this clonotype is large. The chain couples TRBV5-1 to TRBJ1-1; 7 bases match TRBD1. The ends lost 3 bases at V and 0 bases at J; junction bases unmatched: 5. The CDR3 totals 15 residues. CDR1 and CDR2 from the germline V gene are SGHRS and YFSETQ. The CDR3 DNA sequence: TGCGCCAGCAGCTCAGGACAGGCCCTGAACACTGAAGCTTTCTTT. Amino acids: CASSSGQALNTEAFF.